These 30 T cell receptor beta chains were all obtained from the same sample, sequenced in a study of shared clonotypes between healthy human individuals. Data came from immunoSEQ multiplex PCR; TCRdb stores just in-frame clones and leaves some out. The sample lists 2 million to 3 million clones, approximately 94% occurring once. Source material: naive CD4+ T cells sorted from blood. Subset specified: CD45RA+ positively selected. The receptors stem from a man between 18 and 35 years old in good health.

This clone appeared a single time. The V and J genes are TRBV5-1 and TRBJ2-7, with a possible D match to TRBD2 (6 bases). The V gene lost 5 bases and the J gene lost 1 base, with 13 bases spanning the gap. Germline CDR1 SGHRS, CDR2 YFSETQ. The CDR3 has 14 residues. CDR3: CASRPDAGSYEQYF. CDR3 nucleotide sequence: TGCGCCAGCAGGCCGGACGCGGGATCCTACGAGCAGTACTTC.

A note on this clone: At the DNA level, this CDR3 is encoded by other sequences in the same sample as well. The chain is built from TRBV9 and TRBJ2-1; 9 positions match TRBD2. In germline, CDR1 is SGDLS, CDR2 YYNGEE. The CDR3 runs to 15 residues. Trimming cost V 5 bases and J 0 bases; bases outside gene matches: 3. CDR3 DNA: TGTGCCAGCAGTCTTAGCGGGGGCTCCTACAATGAGCAGTTCTTC. This sequence encodes CASSLSGGSYNEQFF.

The genes are TRBV5-1 and TRBJ2-4; D call uncertain. Per the germline V gene, CDR1 is SGHRS and CDR2 is YFSETQ. This CDR3 contains 13 residues. V lost 0 bases and J 6 bases, leaving 7 bases between the germline ends. The chain's CDR3 is CASSLGTRNIQYF. In DNA, the CDR3 is TGCGCCAGCAGCTTGGGGACCAGAAACATTCAGTACTTC.

This clone has only one observation. The chain carries TRBV27 and TRBJ1-5; D ambiguous. Germline CDR1 is MNHEY and CDR2 is SMNVEV (reference sequence). The CDR3 spans 15 residues. V dropped 2 bases and J dropped 7 bases, with 15 bases sitting between them. CDR3 DNA sequence: TGTGCCAGCAGTTTAGGTCATCCCAAGGAGCAGCCCCAGCATTTT. Its protein is CASSLGHPKEQPQHF.

To note about this clone: In the same sample, other DNA sequences code for this CDR3. The chain employs TRBV5-4 and TRBJ1-2; D is unresolved. The CDR3 consists of 13 residues. The germline gives CDR1 SGHNT, CDR2 YYREEE (reference sequence). V lost 0 bases and J lost 2, with 5 bases in between. CDR3 loop: CASSLDGNYGYTF. CDR3 DNA: TGTGCCAGCAGCTTGGATGGGAACTATGGCTACACCTTC.

As DNA, the CDR3 is TGTGCCAGCAGCTTAGTCGGACCGAATCAGCCCCAGCATTTT. Translating gives CASSLVGPNQPQHF. The chain carries TRBV7-9 and TRBJ1-5; no reliable D call. This CDR3 is 14 amino acids long. The V end was cut by 1 base, the J end by 4 bases, with 8 bases between. CDR1 is SEHNR and CDR2 is FQNEAQ in the germline V gene (reference sequence).

The chain uses TRBV2 and TRBJ2-3; 8 bases line up with TRBD2. The CDR3 covers 14 residues. Trimming took 6 bases from V and 6 from J; bases not matched to a gene: 8. Germline V gives CDR1 SNHLY, CDR2 FYNNEI. The CDR3 is CASSFGGASDTQYF. DNA of the CDR3: TGTGCCAGCAGCTTCGGGGGGGCCTCGGATACGCAGTATTTT. The full variable domain, with the rest looked up from reference TRBV2 and TRBJ2-3, is EPEVTQTPSHQVTQMGQEVILRCVPISNHLYFYWYRQILGQKVEFLVSFYNNEISEKSEIFDDQFSVERPDGSNFTLKIRSTKLEDSAMYFCASSFGGASDTQYFGPGTRLTVL.

The chain carries TRBV6-6 and TRBJ2-7; no clear D. The CDR3 length is 13 residues. Trimming removed 7 bases from V and 0 bases from J, with 10 bases in between. From germline, CDR1 is MNHNY and CDR2 SVGAGI (reference sequence). CDR3 sequence reads: CASTLYSSYEQYF. The CDR3 nucleotides read TGTGCCAGCACCCTATATAGCTCCTACGAGCAGTACTTC.

This clone occurred a few times. In the same sample, other DNA sequences code for this CDR3. The chain is built from TRBV5-1 and TRBJ1-2, with D unresolved. V was clipped by 0 bases and J by 3 bases, with 3 bases between them. The CDR3 consists of 12 residues. The germline gives CDR1 SGHRS, CDR2 YFSETQ. The CDR3 DNA reads as TGCGCCAGCAGCTTGGCCGACTATGGCTACACCTTC. Amino acids: CASSLADYGYTF.

The V call is TRBV7-2, the J call TRBJ1-5; TRBD1 matches at 7 bases. Germline assignment: CDR1 SGHTA and CDR2 FQGNSA. The ends lost 5 bases at V and 9 bases at J; junction bases unmatched: 7. CDR3 length equals 13 residues. CDR3 amino acids: CASSGRGRGPQHF. For the CDR3, the DNA is TGTGCCAGCAGCGGAAGGGGGCGGGGGCCCCAGCATTTT.

V usage is TRBV2 and J usage is TRBJ1-6, with D tentatively TRBD1 (5 bases). Germline V gene data show CDR1 as SNHLY and CDR2 as FYNNEI. The V gene lost 3 bases and the J gene lost 3 bases, with 15 bases spanning the gap. CDR3 length equals 17 residues. The CDR3 region has the DNA TGTGCCAGCAGTGATTCCGGGTGGGGGGGCTATAATTCACCCCTCCACTTT. It specifies CASSDSGWGGYNSPLHF.

This sequence joins TRBV19 and TRBJ2-1; 10 bases map to TRBD2. The germline CDR1 and CDR2 sequences are LNHDA and SQIVND (reference sequence). After removal of 6 bases from V and 6 bases from J, the junction contained 5 bases not matched to a gene. This CDR3 contains 14 residues. CDR3 nucleotide sequence: TGTGCCAGTAGGCCAGCGGGAGGGCCCAATGAGCAGTTCTTC. Translating gives CASRPAGGPNEQFF.

Here the CDR3 reads CASPGVAREGEQYF. Here the CDR3 DNA reads TGTGCCAGCCCCGGGGTAGCCCGAGAGGGCGAGCAGTACTTC. The chain employs TRBV11-3 and TRBJ2-7; D is perhaps TRBD2 (5 bases). The CDR3 extends over 14 amino acids. V was cut by 8 bases and J by 6 bases, with 20 bases left in between. CDR1 is SGHNT, CDR2 YENEEA, per germline.

The CDR3 region has the DNA TGTGCCAGCAGATCTGGGGGGGTTAACACCGGGGAGCTGTTTTTT. Protein product: CASRSGGVNTGELFF. The chain links TRBV28 to TRBJ2-2; 7 bases are shared with TRBD2. Germline V gene lookup returns CDR1 MDHEN and CDR2 SYDVKM. This CDR3 is built from 15 residues. V lost 6 bases, J lost 2 bases, and 6 bases stayed unmatched.

This sequence joins TRBV27 and TRBJ2-1; 7 bases agree with TRBD1. The CDR3 totals 15 residues. Unmatched junction bases numbered 7, after V lost 5 bases and J lost 3 bases. CDR1 is MNHEY, CDR2 SMNVEV, per germline (reference sequence). The CDR3 loop reads CASSTYRDSYNEQFF. The CDR3 region has the DNA TGTGCCAGCAGTACTTACCGGGACAGCTACAATGAGCAGTTCTTC.

V and J are TRBV27 and TRBJ1-4; 9 nucleotides agree with TRBD1. Germline V gives CDR1 MNHEY, CDR2 SMNVEV (reference sequence). Unmatched junction bases numbered 24, after V lost 6 bases and J lost 7 bases. This CDR3 comprises 20 residues. CDR3 bases: TGTGCCAGCAGCCTGAGACAAAACCCGGGACAGGGATTTATGTTTGAAAAACTGTTTTTT. This codes for CASSLRQNPGQGFMFEKLFF.

The rearrangement joins TRBV6-5 to TRBJ1-2; 7 nucleotides align to TRBD1. The CDR3 runs 13 residues. Germline values: CDR1 MNHEY, CDR2 SVGAGI. The ends lost 6 bases at V and 6 bases at J; junction bases unmatched: 7. The CDR3, as DNA: TGTGCCAGCAGCTCGACAGGGTCGGATGGCTACACCTTC. It codes for CASSSTGSDGYTF.

J is TRBJ2-7 and V is TRBV4-2; 10 positions match TRBD2. This CDR3 spans 15 amino acids. V lost 4 bases, J lost 6 bases, and 9 bases stayed unmatched. CDR1 is LGHNA and CDR2 is YNFKEQ in the germline V gene. This CDR3 reads CASSRTSGGVGEQYF. Written as DNA, the CDR3 is TGTGCCAGCAGCCGAACAAGCGGGGGGGTTGGCGAGCAGTACTTC.

The chain carries TRBV5-6 and TRBJ2-7; perhaps TRBD1 as D (6 bases). Germline CDR1 and CDR2: SGHDT and YYEEEE. V lost 0 bases and J lost 0, with 7 bases in between. This CDR3 spans 14 amino acids. For the CDR3, the DNA is TGTGCCAGCAGCTTGGAGGGGGTCTCCTACGAGCAGTACTTC. Translating gives CASSLEGVSYEQYF.

The chain carries TRBV20-1 and TRBJ2-5; D is undetermined. The CDR3 runs 11 residues. Per the germline V gene, CDR1 is DFQATT and CDR2 is SNEGSKA (reference sequence). V was pared by 2 bases and J by 5 bases, with 6 bases between. The DNA of the CDR3 is TGCAGTGCTAGAAATCACGAGACCCAGTACTTC. Amino acids: CSARNHETQYF.

This chain connects TRBV19 to TRBJ2-1, with D possibly TRBD1 on 6 matching bases. Per germline, CDR1 LNHDA and CDR2 SQIVND (reference sequence). V was clipped by 9 bases and J by 9 bases, with 18 bases between them. The CDR3 covers 13 residues. CDR3 protein: CASRHEGVGEQFF. The CDR3 coding sequence is TGTGCCAGCCGACACGAGGGGGTAGGTGAGCAGTTCTTC.

In its sample, this clone was seen a few times. V and J are TRBV18 and TRBJ1-1; D gene uncertain. V was clipped by 1 base and J by 0 bases, with 9 bases between them. The germline gives CDR1 KGHSH, CDR2 LQKENI. This CDR3 spans 15 amino acids. This CDR3 reads CASSPRVELNTEAFF. CDR3 coding DNA: TGTGCCAGCTCACCACGAGTGGAGCTGAACACTGAAGCTTTCTTT.

V usage is TRBV25-1 and J usage is TRBJ1-6, with 9 bases lining up with TRBD1. Germline V gene data show CDR1 as MGHDK and CDR2 as SYGVNS. J gave up 6 bases and V 1 base, and 1 base lay outside the gene matches. The CDR3 is made up of 15 amino acids. CDR3: CASSEWGQGNSPLHF. DNA for the CDR3: TGTGCCAGCAGTGAATGGGGACAGGGTAATTCACCCCTCCACTTT.

The V call is TRBV21-1, the J call TRBJ2-7; the table names TRBD2, a call not compared with the DNA. TRBV21-1 is an annotated pseudogene. The CDR3 length is 14 residues. As DNA, the CDR3 is TGTGCCAGCAGCAAAGAGCGGGAGGGCTACGAGCAGTACTTC. Protein: CASSKEREGYEQYF.

The chain joins TRBV2 to TRBJ2-3; 15 nucleotides align to TRBD2. Losses at the gene ends were 4 bases for V and 3 bases for J; bases not matched to a gene: 8. Germline CDR1 and CDR2: SNHLY and FYNNEI. This CDR3 has 18 amino acids. The chain's CDR3 is CASSAKPGLAGGTDTQYF. The CDR3 nucleotides are TGTGCCAGCAGTGCCAAGCCGGGACTAGCGGGAGGAACAGATACGCAGTATTTT.

This chain connects TRBV30 to TRBJ2-5; TRBD2 might be the D (5 bases). The CDR3 sequence is 12 residues long. The germline V gene has CDR1 GTSNPN and CDR2 SVGIG (reference sequence). Trimming left V 1 base short and J 3 bases short, with 6 bases between. The CDR3 spells CAWSATKETQYF. CDR3 bases: TGTGCCTGGAGTGCGACTAAAGAGACCCAGTACTTC.

About this clone: Other DNA sequences from this sample encode an identical CDR3 as well. The V gene is TRBV18, the J gene TRBJ1-5; TRBD1 matches at 7 bases. The junction had 3 bases not matched to a gene; V was cut back by 3 bases and J by 1 base. The V gene's germline CDR1 is KGHSH and CDR2 LQKENI. This CDR3 has 15 amino acids. For the CDR3, the DNA is TGTGCCAGCTCACCTCCAGGGGGGAGCAATCAGCCCCAGCATTTT. It specifies CASSPPGGSNQPQHF.

The chain joins TRBV5-1 to TRBJ2-5, with 16 bases identical to TRBD2. V was clipped by 4 bases and J by 5 bases; unmatched bases: 8. Germline lookup yields CDR1 SGHRS and CDR2 YFSETQ. CDR3 size: 17 residues. As DNA, the CDR3 is TGCGCCAGCAGCCCGGGGACTAGCGGGAGGGTCCGCGAGACCCAGTACTTC. This codes for CASSPGTSGRVRETQYF. The whole variable domain, filled in from reference TRBV5-1 and TRBJ2-5, reads KAGVTQTPRYLIKTRGQQVTLSCSPISGHRSVSWYQQTPGQGLQFLFEYFSETQRNKGNFPGRFSGRQFSNSRSEMNVSTLELGDSALYLCASSPGTSGRVRETQYFGPGTRLLVL.

Worth noting for this clone: The sample contains more than one DNA sequence encoding this CDR3. The V call is TRBV5-4, the J call TRBJ2-3; D possibly uses TRBD1 or TRBD2 (6 bases each). The V gene's germline CDR1 is SGHNT and CDR2 YYREEE (reference sequence). V lost 0 bases, J lost 5 bases, and 13 bases lay in between. The CDR3 extends over 15 amino acids. CDR3 protein: CASSLVGGRGDTQYF. For the CDR3, the DNA is TGTGCCAGCAGCTTGGTGGGGGGCCGGGGAGATACGCAGTATTTT.

The J gene is TRBJ1-1, the V gene TRBV5-1; D is undetermined. The CDR3 contains 13 residues. Germline V gene sequence: CDR1 SGHRS, CDR2 YFSETQ. V was clipped by 0 bases and J by 11 bases, with 14 bases between them. CDR3 coding DNA: TGCGCCAGCAGCTTGGGAACGGACCGGTTCGCTTTCTTT. Protein: CASSLGTDRFAFF. Using reference TRBV5-1 and TRBJ1-1 for the parts outside the CDR3, the full variable domain is KAGVTQTPRYLIKTRGQQVTLSCSPISGHRSVSWYQQTPGQGLQFLFEYFSETQRNKGNFPGRFSGRQFSNSRSEMNVSTLELGDSALYLCASSLGTDRFAFFGQGTRLTVV.